The 18 T cell receptor beta chains reported below all come from one sample, sequenced in a study of chemoradiotherapy in HPV16-positive cancers. Profiling relied on immunoSEQ multiplex PCR, and the TCRdb table lists in-frame clones only, not all of them. The table has approximately 28,000 clones, about 89% seen once. The input for sequencing was blood, taken from a patient who underwent chemoradiotherapy. The receptors were sampled from a human donor with HPV-associated anogenital cancer.

The chain combines TRBV28 with TRBJ1-1; D possibly corresponds to TRBD1 (5 bases). This CDR3 contains 18 residues. Germline V gene sequence: CDR1 MDHEN, CDR2 SYDVKM. Trimming left V 3 bases short and J 0 bases short, with 20 bases between. This CDR3 reads CASSFPRQGLGMNTEAFF. The CDR3 DNA reads as TGTGCCAGCAGTTTCCCACGGCAGGGTCTGGGTATGAACACTGAAGCTTTCTTT.

This sequence joins TRBV27 and TRBJ1-5; 8 bases line up with TRBD1. This CDR3 has 17 amino acids. Germline-derived CDR1 and CDR2 are MNHEY and SMNVEV (reference sequence). The ends lost 8 bases at V and 2 bases at J; junction bases unmatched: 14. CDR3 nucleotides: TGTGCCAGCCGATCCGTTATACAGGGGGTAGGCAATCAGCCCCAGCATTTT. This codes for CASRSVIQGVGNQPQHF.

This chain links TRBV28 with TRBJ1-4; 8 positions match TRBD1. This CDR3 region has 18 residues. CDR1 and CDR2 (germline): MDHEN, SYDVKM. V shed 5 bases, J shed 8 bases, and the junction held 19 bases outside the gene matches. The CDR3 spells CASSPPRTGTIVREKLFF. The CDR3 region has the DNA TGTGCCAGCAGTCCCCCCCGGACAGGGACTATCGTTAGAGAAAAACTGTTTTTT.

The table lists this clone with a few counts. This rearrangement joins TRBV5-4 to TRBJ1-1; TRBD1 aligns across 9 bases. Unmatched junction bases numbered 4, after V lost 5 bases and J lost 5 bases. Germline values: CDR1 SGHNT, CDR2 YYREEE (reference sequence). The CDR3 is 13 residues long. For the CDR3, the DNA is TGTGCCAGCAGAAGGACAGGGGTGACTGAAGCTTTCTTT. It yields the protein CASRRTGVTEAFF.

This chain uses TRBV18 with TRBJ1-5; D is possibly TRBD1 (5 bases). Germline assignment: CDR1 KGHSH and CDR2 LQKENI. The germline V and J ends were trimmed by 0 bases and 1 base, with 7 bases remaining between them. The CDR3 is 15 amino acids. CDR3 nucleotide sequence: TGTGCCAGCTCACCACCAGGGGCCAGCAATCAGCCCCAGCATTTT. This translates into CASSPPGASNQPQHF.

The J gene is TRBJ1-1, the V gene TRBV4-3, with D unresolved. The V and J ends lost 0 bases and 8 bases respectively, with 13 bases between them. CDR3 length equals 14 residues. Germline V CDR1 and CDR2: LGHNA, YSLEER. The CDR3 bases are TGCGCCAGCAGCCAAGAACGAGGGTTAGGGGAAGCTTTCTTT. This encodes CASSQERGLGEAFF.

This clone occurred a few times. This chain uses TRBV5-1 with TRBJ1-1; D is undetermined. Trimming pared 4 bases from V and 0 bases from J, leaving 10 bases between. Per the germline V gene, CDR1 is SGHRS and CDR2 is YFSETQ. CDR3 length equals 14 residues. The CDR3 loop is CASSRSSVNTEAFF. The CDR3 DNA reads TGCGCCAGCAGCCGCTCGTCAGTGAACACTGAAGCTTTCTTT.

This chain connects TRBV7-2 to TRBJ2-3, with a tentative D call TRBD2 (6 bases). V was pared by 3 bases and J by 0 bases, with 7 bases between. The CDR3 consists of 14 residues. Germline V gene sequence: CDR1 SGHTA, CDR2 FQGNSA. DNA for the CDR3: TGTGCCAGCAGCTTTGGGGGGAGCACAGATACGCAGTATTTT. Protein product: CASSFGGSTDTQYF.

V gene TRBV7-9 combines with J gene TRBJ1-1, with 10 bases matching TRBD1. Germline V CDR1 and CDR2: SEHNR, FQNEAQ (reference sequence). The CDR3 totals 16 residues. V dropped 5 bases and J dropped 1; count of bases not matched to a gene: 7. CDR3 coding DNA: TGTGCCAGCAGCCGTCTGGGACAGGGGCCGAACACTGAAGCTTTCTTT. Translation gives CASSRLGQGPNTEAFF.

A single count supports this clone. CDR3 in amino acids: CASSRLSQETQYF. The CDR3 nucleotides are TGTGCCAGCAGCAGACTTTCCCAAGAGACCCAGTACTTC. V and J are TRBV6-5 and TRBJ2-5; D not resolved. V lost 6 bases to trimming and J lost 1 base, with 9 bases between them. This CDR3 is built from 13 residues. Germline V gene lookup returns CDR1 MNHEY and CDR2 SVGAGI.

J is TRBJ2-2 and V is TRBV6-6; 9 bases are shared with TRBD1. Per germline, CDR1 MNHNY and CDR2 SVGAGI (reference sequence). V shed 7 bases, J shed 6 bases, and the junction held 9 bases outside the gene matches. The CDR3 length is 15 residues. DNA for the CDR3: TGTGCCAGCAAGCCGGGACAGGGAAAGGCCGGGGAGCTGTTTTTT. As protein: CASKPGQGKAGELFF.

The chain links TRBV6-5 to TRBJ1-5; perhaps TRBD1 as D (5 bases). V was cut by 2 bases and J by 3 bases, with 11 bases left in between. The CDR3 consists of 15 residues. Germline CDR1 MNHEY, CDR2 SVGAGI. Here the CDR3 DNA reads TGTGCCAGCAGTTACCGCAGGGCCCCCAATCAGCCCCAGCATTTT. Its translation: CASSYRRAPNQPQHF.

The V and J genes are TRBV10-3 and TRBJ2-1; 9 bases are shared with TRBD1. The CDR3 is 14 amino acids. After removal of 6 bases from V and 7 bases from J, the junction contained 7 bases not matched to a gene. CDR1 and CDR2 (germline): ENHRY, SYGVKD. CDR3 in amino acids: CAISGQGSGNEQFF. The CDR3 bases are TGTGCCATCAGCGGACAGGGGAGTGGAAATGAGCAGTTCTTC.

CDR3 sequence (DNA): TGTGCCAGCACCCGGGGGGGGGACATCCAAGAGACCCAGTACTTC. This encodes CASTRGGDIQETQYF. This rearrangement joins TRBV2 to TRBJ2-5; 8 bases agree with TRBD2. Germline V gene lookup returns CDR1 SNHLY and CDR2 FYNNEI. The CDR3 has 15 amino acids. V was pared by 7 bases and J by 1 base, with 8 bases of the junction left unmatched.

V usage is TRBV6-5 and J usage is TRBJ1-5; possible D gene TRBD1, 5 bases. V lost 2 bases, J lost 6 bases, and 17 bases lay in between. The CDR3 loop spans 16 amino acids. Germline values: CDR1 MNHEY, CDR2 SVGAGI. The CDR3 here is CASSYGPLGDSQPQHF. The CDR3 bases are TGTGCCAGCAGTTACGGTCCCTTGGGGGATAGTCAGCCCCAGCATTTT.

This clone was detected once. The chain links TRBV18 to TRBJ2-2; D remains unclear. CDR3 size: 13 residues. Trimming took 6 bases from V and 4 from J, leaving 9 bases between them. The germline V gene encodes CDR1 KGHSH and CDR2 LQKENI. The CDR3, as DNA: TGTGCCAGCTCTTCCCAGAGCACCGGGGAGCTGTTTTTT. This sequence encodes CASSSQSTGELFF.

The gene calls are TRBV19 and TRBJ1-1; 8 nucleotides agree with TRBD1. This CDR3 contains 16 residues. Germline V gene lookup returns CDR1 LNHDA and CDR2 SQIVND (reference sequence). Trimming took 2 bases from V and 3 from J; bases not matched to a gene: 8. CDR3 region: CASSIFWQGADTEAFF. DNA for the CDR3: TGTGCCAGTAGTATATTTTGGCAGGGGGCCGACACTGAAGCTTTCTTT. The full variable domain, completed using reference TRBV19 and TRBJ1-1, is DGGITQSPKYLFRKEGQNVTLSCEQNLNHDAMYWYRQDPGQGLRLIYYSQIVNDFQKGDIAEGYSVSREKKESFPLTVTSAQKNPTAFYLCASSIFWQGADTEAFFGQGTRLTVV.

A word on this clone: Additional DNA sequences in this sample encode the identical CDR3. This chain connects TRBV19 to TRBJ2-5, with D possibly matching TRBD1 (5 bases). Trimming shortened V by 3 bases and J by 5 bases, and 10 bases separated the two germline ends. CDR1 is LNHDA and CDR2 is SQIVND in the germline V gene (reference sequence). The CDR3 is 13 amino acids. The CDR3 nucleotides are TGTGCCAGTAGTATTGACAGCTCGGAGACCCAGTACTTC. The encoded protein is CASSIDSSETQYF.